This T cell receptor (beta chain) stems from a study of CD4 T cell repertoires in COVID-19 (dated by TCRdb to 2020 to 2022). About the investigation overall: For cross-reactivity analysis, CFSE-low cells were expanded with IL-2 for about 10 days and were then relabeled and restimulated with spike proteins from other coronaviruses. The study characterized naturally processed CD4+ T cell responses to SARS-CoV-2 spike and nucleoprotein in COVID-19-recovered individuals, using TCR Vbeta sequencing to assess clonal composition. In a few recovered individuals, the researchers analyzed the TCR Vbeta repertoire of SARS-CoV-2-reactive T cells at the subset level.

Results the study describes overall, beyond this receptor: Two or all three memory subsets shared several of the most expanded SARS-CoV-2-reactive clonotypes, which suggests intraclonal diversification. Consistent with cross-reactivity, between roughly 6 and 25% of SARS-CoV-2 clonotypes also showed up in secondary cultures stimulated with SARS-CoV and/or HKU1 spike.

Taken from cysteine to phenylalanine, the CDR3 has 17 residues. Only CDR3 DNA is held: 51 bases, read in frame from base 1. Trimming removed 2 bases from V and 5 bases from J; the gene matches leave 11 bases unexplained. According to the germline V gene, CDR1 reads LGHNA and CDR2 reads YNFKEQ. A word on this clone: It lacks a known antigen. Per-nucleotide qualities are absent, and no much larger clonotype sits a single base away.

The method behind the library was the immunoSEQ multiplex PCR assay. The source study handled its data this way. The Chao-Jaccard similarity index and counts of shared clonotypes were used to quantify repertoire overlap between subsets. TCRdb obtained this table from immuneACCESS and retained in-frame rearrangements with V and J assigned. These tables miss some clones; where compared with another copy, unresolved V genes account for less than half of the shortfall, and the remainder is unexplained. The V and J calls and the clone size are those of that table, but D and trimming were determined from the DNA. The sample data list approximately 75,000 clones, and under 90% of these were observed just once. About 0.5% of the sample comes from the top ten. According to the study, the label for this sample's time point signals: sample from a COVID-19-recovered individual after infection. Patients who had recovered from mild-to-severe COVID-19 served as donors. Memory T cell samples that were not cultured were sequenced immediately after ex vivo isolation. From peripheral blood mononuclear cells, the researchers isolated CD4+ total memory, central memory, effector memory and circulating T follicular helper cells.

The receptor chain draws on TRBV4-2 and TRBJ2-1; 8 central bases correspond to TRBD2. The receptor was isolated from a human donor who had COVID-19. Here the sequenced sample was CD4+ T cells from peripheral blood, taken after recovery from COVID-19. The bases read TGTGCCAGCAGCCAAACGACGCGGGAGGCTGGTAACAATGAGCAGTTCTTC. This encodes CASSQTTREAGNNEQFF.